Listed below are T cell receptor beta chains from one sample, sequenced in a study of control samples from healthy donors and cancer patients. The method was immunoSEQ multiplex PCR; TCRdb's version includes in-frame clones alone and lacks a portion of them. The data contain some 110,000 clones, roughly 92% of them singletons. The sample taken for sequencing was blood. These receptors originate from a man aged 25-45 years in good health. CDR3s leave out the opening cysteine and the closing phenylalanine or tryptophan. Fields, in order: J gene, clone size, V gene, CDR3 protein. Part of the rows lack a size; the others show once, few, many or a class for expanded clones.

>TRBJ2-3|.|TRBV7-3
ASSPTAEFTDTQY
>TRBJ2-5|.|TRBV9
ASSVVGAGQETQY
>TRBJ1-1|.|TRBV7-9
ASSSYRDREKAF
>TRBJ2-5|.|TRBV21-1
APEVVRETQY
>TRBJ2-1|.|TRBV25-1
ASKQGSSYNEQF
>TRBJ2-2|.|TRBV5-6
ASSFLQNTGELF
>TRBJ1-5|.|TRBV6-5
ASRFQWDQPQH
>TRBJ1-1|.|TRBV29-1
SVQSRGGVPGTEAF
>TRBJ2-5|.|TRBV6-5
ASSYSTQGGGTQY
>TRBJ1-2|.|TRBV12-3/TRBV12-4
ASSPGQGYGYT
>TRBJ1-5|.|TRBV7-9
ASSSGTASNQPQH
>TRBJ2-2|once|TRBV6-5
ASKEGAELF
>TRBJ2-1|once|TRBV6-4
ASRQGPGPYNEQF
>TRBJ2-7|.|TRBV5-6
ASSSSGRTSYEQY
>TRBJ1-2|.|TRBV5-1
ASSLNRAYNYGYT
>TRBJ2-2|few|TRBV2
ASSEVSPGLRTGELF
>TRBJ1-5|.|TRBV6-5
ASSDQGGPGQPQH
>TRBJ2-2|.|TRBV7-2
ASSSYTGELF
>TRBJ1-2|.|TRBV21-1
ASSLGRLPNYGYT
>TRBJ2-7|once|TRBV6-5
ASSPFGAGEQY
>TRBJ1-4|.|TRBV4-2
ASSESETYNEKLF
>TRBJ2-1|.|TRBV7-9
ASSLPGGNEQF
>TRBJ1-1|.|TRBV13
ASRVTDSTEAF
>TRBJ1-2|.|TRBV2
ASTSTRGNYGYT
>TRBJ1-2|.|TRBV5-1
ASSKRTENHGYT
>TRBJ1-3|.|TRBV4-2
ASSQETGSGNTIY
>TRBJ2-5|once|TRBV2
ASSVVGGGRETQY
>TRBJ2-7|.|TRBV28
ASTSGPYEQY
>TRBJ2-1|.|TRBV7-9
ASSPSREPSYNEQF
>TRBJ1-5|few|TRBV10-2
ASRQGFNQPQH
>TRBJ1-5|.|TRBV18
ASSRTGSNQPQH
>TRBJ1-4|.|TRBV4-1
ASSQDLGFNEKLF
>TRBJ1-1|.|TRBV28
ASSLIGTGKLAEAF
>TRBJ2-1|.|TRBV3-1/TRBV3-2
ASSQDPAVIYNEQF
>TRBJ2-5|.|TRBV10-3
ATAGARAIQETQY
>TRBJ1-4|.|TRBV4-1
ASRVGIATNEKLF
>TRBJ2-2|.|TRBV2
ASRDDAGRGYTGELF
>TRBJ1-3|.|TRBV7-9
ASSPNLGTGNTIY
>TRBJ2-5|once|TRBV2
ASSSERGLWETQY
>TRBJ2-3|.|TRBV25-1
ASSAGPGLNTQY
>TRBJ2-3|once|TRBV24-1
ATRGGPHTDTDTQY
>TRBJ2-6|.|TRBV10-2
ASKAGGGISGANVLT
>TRBJ2-3|.|TRBV14
ASSQGGQGALYTQY
>TRBJ1-2|once|TRBV12-3/TRBV12-4
ASSLRHYGYT
>TRBJ1-1|.|TRBV2
ASSMDRAVAF
>TRBJ2-1|.|TRBV11-2
ASSLEWTENNEQF
>TRBJ1-2|once|TRBV11-1
ASSLSGTNYGYT
>TRBJ2-5|.|TRBV2
ASSRQLQETQY
>TRBJ1-1|once|TRBV30
ASSLGTDTEAF
>TRBJ1-2|.|TRBV28
ASSSFGTTYGYT
>TRBJ1-5|.|TRBV15
ATSRRGTDQPQH
>TRBJ2-5|.|TRBV5-1
ASSHGGLAVQETQY
>TRBJ1-1|.|TRBV11-2
ASSLDPERGRVTEAF
>TRBJ2-1|.|TRBV5-6
ASSLVNRGIYNEQF
>TRBJ1-5|.|TRBV6-1
ASSEETNSNQPQH
>TRBJ2-5|.|TRBV30
AWSTTGGRETQY
>TRBJ1-4|.|TRBV2
ASRAGAMTTNEKLF
>TRBJ1-2|.|TRBV19
ASSPNRRYGYT